This T cell receptor (beta chain) was identified in a study of CD8+ T cells in alopecia areata. At the level of the study: Treated patients received oral tofacitinib, 5 to 10 mg twice daily. General study results and limits: Higher clonality and more expanded CD8+ clones appeared in lesional than normal scalp.

Extracted RNA was reverse transcribed into cDNA, the sequencing template. The protocol was immunoSEQ multiplex PCR, while the TCRdb copy is restricted to in-frame clones and leaves out a portion. The sample carries around 270,000 clones, roughly 64% recorded once. Treatment here: oral pan-JAK inhibitor, 5-10 mg twice daily. Lesional scalp punch biopsies and peripheral blood came from alopecia areata patients. Germline assignment: CDR1 ENHRY and CDR2 SYGVKD. V lost 3 bases to trimming and J lost 4 bases, with 13 bases between them. The CDR3 sequence is 15 residues long. This clone was seen more than once but under ten times. The antigen is not known.

The V gene is TRBV10-3, the J gene TRBJ2-1, with D maybe TRBD2 (6 bases). The sequences come from CD4+ T cells sorted from blood, collected at week 24, from a patient treated with tofacitinib. The clonotype originates from a human donor with alopecia areata. In DNA, the CDR3 is TGTGCCATCAGTGATCGGGGGACGGGTTACAATGAGCAGTTCTTC. As protein: CAISDRGTGYNEQFF.